This TCR beta chain is from a study of CD8+ T cells in alopecia areata. The CDR3 has 14 residues. Germline V CDR1 and CDR2: SQVTM, ANQGSEA. Trimming removed 7 bases at V and 4 bases at J, with 16 bases between. Noted treatment: oral pan-JAK inhibitor, 5-10 mg twice daily. Extraction and reverse transcription of RNA yielded cDNA as the sequencing template. Profiling relied on immunoSEQ multiplex PCR, and the TCRdb table lists in-frame clones only, not all of them. Among fewer than 250,000 clones listed, 64% were seen once. This material consisted of CD4+ T cells sorted from blood, taken at week 4, from a patient treated with tofacitinib. V and J are TRBV29-1 and TRBJ2-2; D may be TRBD1 (5 bases). This clonotype was obtained from a human donor with alopecia areata. CDR3: CSAKAQGSTGELFF. CDR3 coding DNA: TGCAGCGCGAAGGCCCAGGGTTCCACCGGGGAGCTGTTTTTT.